This T cell receptor beta chain was observed in a study of control samples from healthy donors and cancer patients (dated by TCRdb to between 2020 and 2021). Libraries were constructed by the immunoSEQ multiplex PCR assay. TCRdb stores this immuneACCESS table with in-frame sequences only. Part of the clones is absent; in the studies checked, under half of the shortfall reflects unresolved V genes, and no reason is known for the rest. In all, the sample holds tens of thousands of clones, and over 75% of those were seen once. The ten largest clones add up to approximately 3.6% of the sample. Inclusive of the bounding cysteine and phenylalanine, the CDR3 is 12 residues long. Here the CDR3 DNA is all that survives: 36 bases in frame from base 1. V is cut by 3 bases and J by 3 bases, and the space between the germline ends is 5 bases. Sequences KGHSH (CDR1) and LQKENI (CDR2) are obtained from the germline V gene.

As regards this clone: This receptor's antigen is unknown. Base quality data are lacking; no much larger clone is found one base away.

Sequenced sample: blood. The chain is encoded by TRBV18 joined to TRBJ2-5, with no confidently assigned D gene. This TCR was sampled from a woman aged 50 to 60 in good health. The CDR3 protein sequence reads: CASSPREETQYF. The DNA is TGTGCCAGCTCACCTCGGGAAGAGACCCAGTACTTC.